Listed below are T cell receptor beta chains from one sample, sequenced in a study of blood T cell repertoires in COVID-19. Profiled with immunoSEQ multiplex PCR; TCRdb holds only in-frame clones, not every one. This sample yields 150,000 to 200,000 clones, of which around 90% are seen a single time; about 3% belongs to the top ten. The sequenced sample consisted of peripheral blood. These receptors came from a man between 40 and 49 years old with active or convalescent COVID-19. Both conserved end residues are part of each CDR3. The D gene is left open where the match is weak. Clone sizes are given selectively: once, few, many, or a class where the clone is expanded.

CDR3 protein: CASSYRGYEQYF
CDR3 DNA: TGTGCCAGCAGTTACCGAGGCTACGAGCAGTACTTC
clone size: NA
D gene: NA
V gene: TRBV6-5
J gene: TRBJ2-7

CDR3 protein: CASRDSSYRQFF
CDR3 DNA: TGCGCCAGCAGGGATTCTAGCTACCGGCAGTTCTTC
clone size: NA
D gene: NA
V gene: TRBV5-1
J gene: TRBJ2-1

CDR3 protein: CAITDTSASTDTQYF
CDR3 DNA: TGTGCCATCACTGATACTAGCGCTAGCACAGATACGCAGTATTTT
clone size: NA
D gene: TRBD2
V gene: TRBV10-3
J gene: TRBJ2-3

CDR3 protein: CASSQDRGQGVNAFF
CDR3 DNA: TGCGCCAGCAGCCAAGATCGAGGACAGGGGGTAAATGCTTTCTTT
clone size: few
D gene: TRBD1
V gene: TRBV4-1
J gene: TRBJ1-1

CDR3 protein: CSASFGTGVSNTEAFF
CDR3 DNA: TGCAGTGCTAGTTTCGGGACAGGGGTGTCGAACACTGAAGCTTTCTTT
clone size: few
D gene: TRBD1
V gene: TRBV20-1
J gene: TRBJ1-1

CDR3 protein: CASSLSGVSYEQYF
CDR3 DNA: TGTGCCAGCAGCTTATCGGGGGTCTCCTACGAGCAGTACTTC
clone size: NA
D gene: NA
V gene: TRBV7-8
J gene: TRBJ2-7

CDR3 protein: CASSLDSTGVNTEAFF
CDR3 DNA: TGTGCCAGCAGCTTAGATAGTACAGGGGTGAACACTGAAGCTTTCTTT
clone size: few
D gene: TRBD1
V gene: TRBV11-2
J gene: TRBJ1-1

CDR3 protein: CASSQPGYTEAFF
CDR3 DNA: TGTGCCAGCAGCCAACCGGGATACACTGAAGCTTTCTTT
clone size: NA
D gene: NA
V gene: TRBV3-1/TRBV3-2
J gene: TRBJ1-1

CDR3 protein: CASSIGASGVGTDTQYF
CDR3 DNA: TGTGCCAGCAGTATCGGGGCTAGCGGCGTGGGCACAGATACGCAGTATTTT
clone size: NA
D gene: TRBD2
V gene: TRBV2
J gene: TRBJ2-3

CDR3 protein: CASSHRQGHVMGTEAFF
CDR3 DNA: TGTGCCAGCAGTCACCGACAGGGTCACGTAATGGGCACTGAAGCTTTCTTT
clone size: NA
D gene: TRBD1
V gene: TRBV6-6
J gene: TRBJ1-1

CDR3 protein: CAWSRGWDYGYTF
CDR3 DNA: TGTGCCTGGAGTAGAGGCTGGGACTATGGCTACACCTTC
clone size: NA
D gene: NA
V gene: TRBV30
J gene: TRBJ1-2

CDR3 protein: CSVETQGPYGYTF
CDR3 DNA: TGCAGCGTCGAGACACAGGGCCCCTATGGCTACACCTTC
clone size: NA
D gene: NA
V gene: TRBV29-1
J gene: TRBJ1-2

CDR3 protein: CASSPRGRFAYNSPLHF
CDR3 DNA: TGTGCCAGCAGCCCCAGGGGGAGGTTCGCCTATAATTCACCCCTCCACTTT
clone size: NA
D gene: TRBD1
V gene: TRBV5-8
J gene: TRBJ1-6

CDR3 protein: CASSEMGLANEKLFF
CDR3 DNA: TGTGCCAGCAGTGAAATGGGACTAGCTAATGAAAAACTGTTTTTT
clone size: NA
D gene: NA
V gene: TRBV6-1
J gene: TRBJ1-4

CDR3 protein: CASTLSTGNTGELFF
CDR3 DNA: TGCGCCAGCACCCTTTCGACAGGAAACACCGGGGAGCTGTTTTTT
clone size: NA
D gene: NA
V gene: TRBV4-1
J gene: TRBJ2-2

CDR3 protein: CASSQEGGATEAFF
CDR3 DNA: TGCGCCAGCAGCCAAGAAGGGGGGGCCACTGAAGCTTTCTTT
clone size: NA
D gene: NA
V gene: TRBV4-1
J gene: TRBJ1-1

CDR3 protein: CASSLHRGLTSQLFF
CDR3 DNA: TGTGCCAGCAGCCTACACAGGGGACTTACGTCCCAACTGTTTTTT
clone size: NA
D gene: TRBD1
V gene: TRBV5-5
J gene: TRBJ1-4

CDR3 protein: CASSSPGALYEQYF
CDR3 DNA: TGTGCCAGCAGCTCACCAGGGGCCCTCTACGAGCAGTACTTC
clone size: NA
D gene: NA
V gene: TRBV5-6
J gene: TRBJ2-7

CDR3 protein: CASSEGAGGLGTEAFF
CDR3 DNA: TGTGCCAGCAGTGAAGGGGCAGGGGGCCTGGGGACTGAAGCTTTCTTT
clone size: NA
D gene: TRBD1
V gene: TRBV6-4
J gene: TRBJ1-1

CDR3 protein: CASSRQPSGELFF
CDR3 DNA: TGTGCCAGCAGCAGACAGCCGTCCGGGGAGCTGTTTTTT
clone size: NA
D gene: NA
V gene: TRBV7-9
J gene: TRBJ2-2

CDR3 protein: CASREQGADGYTF
CDR3 DNA: TGTGCCAGCAGGGAACAGGGAGCGGATGGCTACACCTTC
clone size: NA
D gene: NA
V gene: TRBV7-9
J gene: TRBJ1-2

CDR3 protein: CASLTQGETGELFF
CDR3 DNA: TGTGCCAGCTTAACCCAGGGCGAGACCGGGGAGCTGTTTTTT
clone size: once
D gene: NA
V gene: TRBV11-3
J gene: TRBJ2-2

CDR3 protein: CASSQSFTGYGYTF
CDR3 DNA: TGCGCCAGCAGCCAATCATTCACAGGGTATGGCTACACCTTC
clone size: NA
D gene: NA
V gene: TRBV4-1
J gene: TRBJ1-2

CDR3 protein: CASSLLGENTEAFF
CDR3 DNA: TGTGCCAGCAGCTTGTTGGGCGAGAACACTGAAGCTTTCTTT
clone size: NA
D gene: NA
V gene: TRBV5-5
J gene: TRBJ1-1

CDR3 protein: CASSSSAGEQYF
CDR3 DNA: TGCGCCAGCAGCTCGTCAGCGGGCGAGCAGTACTTC
clone size: NA
D gene: NA
V gene: TRBV5-1
J gene: TRBJ2-7

CDR3 protein: CASRAGGGSSYNSPLHF
CDR3 DNA: TGTGCCAGCAGGGCAGGGGGCGGGAGCTCCTATAATTCACCCCTCCACTTT
clone size: NA
D gene: TRBD1
V gene: TRBV2
J gene: TRBJ1-6